A selection of T cell receptor beta chains follows, all from one sample in a study of control samples from healthy donors and cancer patients. Repertoires were generated with immunoSEQ multiplex PCR, while TCRdb's copy carries only in-frame clones and drops some. The repertoire includes 90,000 to 100,000 clones, 82% of them detected once, and about 2% sits in the top ten. Sequencing input: blood. These receptors were obtained from a man in his 60s in good health. CDR3s include the opening cysteine and the closing phenylalanine or tryptophan. Each record gives: V gene, J gene, clone size, D gene, CDR3 DNA, CDR3 protein. A D gene is named only where the DNA matches it firmly. Size is stated for part of the rows, as once, few or many counts, or as a class when the clone is expanded.

V: TRBV19
J: TRBJ2-2
size: NA
D: TRBD1
DNA: TGTGCCAGTGGTGTGAAAGGGGGCCGCAACACCGGGGAGCTGTTTTTT
CDR3: CASGVKGGRNTGELFF

V: TRBV10-3
J: TRBJ1-1
size: once
D: NA
DNA: TGTGCCATCAAAGTGGAGAACCCAATGAACACTGAAGCTTTCTTT
CDR3: CAIKVENPMNTEAFF

V: TRBV5-1
J: TRBJ1-1
size: NA
D: NA
DNA: TGCGCCAGCAAGGTGAACACTGAAGCTTTCTTT
CDR3: CASKVNTEAFF

V: TRBV19
J: TRBJ1-5
size: NA
D: NA
DNA: TGTGCCAGTAGTATAGAGAAGTACAGCAATCAGCCCCAGCATTTT
CDR3: CASSIEKYSNQPQHF

V: TRBV18
J: TRBJ2-7
size: NA
D: TRBD1
DNA: TGTGCCAGCTCACCATCGGGCCAGGGGGCGGGCGAGCAGTACTTC
CDR3: CASSPSGQGAGEQYF

V: TRBV2
J: TRBJ2-3
size: NA
D: TRBD2
DNA: TGTGCCAGCACCACTAGCGGGAGGGGACGCACAGATACGCAGTATTTT
CDR3: CASTTSGRGRTDTQYF

V: TRBV18
J: TRBJ1-4
size: NA
D: TRBD1
DNA: TGTGCCAGCTCAGCACAGGGGGCAACTAATGAAAAACTGTTTTTT
CDR3: CASSAQGATNEKLFF

V: TRBV5-6
J: TRBJ2-3
size: NA
D: NA
DNA: TGTGCCAGCAGCTTGGTCTCACCCACAGATACGCAGTATTTT
CDR3: CASSLVSPTDTQYF

V: TRBV9
J: TRBJ1-6
size: NA
D: TRBD1
DNA: TGTGCCAGCAGCCCCCAACGACAGGGCTATAATTCACCCCTCCACTTT
CDR3: CASSPQRQGYNSPLHF

V: TRBV7-8
J: TRBJ2-5
size: few
D: TRBD2
DNA: TGTGCCATCCTACTGCCGGGACTAGCGGGGGGGCCTCGCGAGACCCAGTACTTC
CDR3: CAILLPGLAGGPRETQYF

V: TRBV28
J: TRBJ1-5
size: NA
D: NA
DNA: NA
CDR3: CASSRAGHSNQPQHF

V: TRBV28
J: TRBJ2-4
size: NA
D: NA
DNA: TGTGCCAGCAGCCCTCTTTTAGCCAAAAACATTCAGTACTTC
CDR3: CASSPLLAKNIQYF